The 23 T cell receptor beta chains below all came from one sample that was sequenced in a study of T cells expressing NK-cell markers. Reanalyzing the 5' RACE reads, TCRdb keeps one entry per CDR3 protein, without DNA. The listing contains some 110,000 distinct CDR3 sequences. The source material was blood T cells: a sorted CD56 or NKG2C T cell subset, CD4+ or CD8+ T cells, or bulk PBMC T cells (not recorded which). Every receptor here comes from a woman aged 18 to 75 in good health.

This chain uses TRBV20-1 with TRBJ2-5; checking the TCRdb D call of TRBD1 is not possible without DNA. CDR1 and CDR2 from the germline V gene are DFQATT and SNEGSKA (reference sequence). The CDR3 sequence is 12 residues long. CDR3 sequence: CSAPDSKETQYF.

The chain carries TRBV12-3 or TRBV12-4 and TRBJ2-4; the D call of TRBD1 rests on TCRdb alone, since no DNA is present to check it. The CDR3 extends over 13 amino acids. CDR3 protein: CASSYLGGARQYF.

The rearrangement uses TRBV5-4 and TRBJ1-1; the TCRdb call, TRBD1, lacks DNA for checking. This CDR3 has 12 residues. Germline CDR1 SGHNT, CDR2 YYREEE (reference sequence). CDR3: CASSLATGVAFF.

The CDR3 protein is CASSEPGGQNTGELFF. This chain uses TRBV7-3 with TRBJ2-2; without DNA, the TCRdb call of TRBD2 cannot be checked. The V gene's germline CDR1 is SGHTA and CDR2 FQGTGA. The CDR3 consists of 16 residues. The whole variable domain, filled in from reference TRBV7-3 and TRBJ2-2, reads GAGVSQTPSNKVTEKGKYVELRCDPISGHTALYWYRQSLGQGPEFLIYFQGTGAADDSGLPNDRFFAVRPEGSVSTLKIQRTERGDSAVYLCASSEPGGQNTGELFFGEGSRLTVL.

The rearrangement links TRBV29-1 to TRBJ2-7; TCRdb returns TRBD1, unconfirmable since there is no DNA. The CDR3 length is 13 residues. From germline, CDR1 is SQVTM and CDR2 ANQGSEA. The CDR3 loop is CSVEGTVGYEQYF.

The CDR3 sequence: CASSSPGLAGLSSYEQYF. This sequence joins TRBV11-2 and TRBJ2-7; as DNA is missing, the TRBD2 call by TCRdb cannot be tested. Germline-derived CDR1 and CDR2 are SGHAT and FQNNGV. The CDR3 has 18 amino acids. The whole variable domain, remainder taken from reference TRBV11-2 and TRBJ2-7, is EAGVAQSPRYKIIEKRQSVAFWCNPISGHATLYWYQQILGQGPKLLIQFQNNGVVDDSQLPKDRFSAERLKGVDSTLKIQPAKLEDSAVYLCASSSPGLAGLSSYEQYFGPGTRLTVT.

J is TRBJ2-1 and V is TRBV5-1; TCRdb's D call, TRBD2, is unchecked because there is no DNA. This CDR3 region has 18 residues. The germline gives CDR1 SGHRS, CDR2 YFSETQ. The CDR3 is CASSSTPLAGGEYNEQFF.

The gene calls are TRBV5-1 and TRBJ2-2; no DNA is available, so the TRBD2 call from TCRdb remains unchecked. Germline CDR1 and CDR2: SGHRS and YFSETQ. This CDR3 has 16 residues. CDR3 in amino acids: CASSWGLAENTGELFF.

This sequence joins TRBV20-1 and TRBJ2-3; the D call from TCRdb, TRBD2, cannot be confirmed without DNA. The CDR3 runs to 13 residues. Germline CDR1 and CDR2: DFQATT and SNEGSKA (reference sequence). This chain's CDR3 is CSAREWEADTQYF.

The chain couples TRBV29-1 to TRBJ2-2; with no DNA, the TCRdb D assignment of TRBD1 cannot be verified. This CDR3 contains 11 residues. In germline, CDR1 is SQVTM, CDR2 ANQGSEA. This chain's CDR3 is CSVGGSGELFF.

The rearrangement uses TRBV29-1 and TRBJ1-2. The CDR3 sequence is 11 residues long. Germline CDR1 reads SQVTM; CDR2 reads ANQGSEA. CDR3: CSVVGSYGYTF.

The rearrangement joins TRBV29-1 to TRBJ2-7; TCRdb names TRBD1, which stays unverified in the absence of DNA. The CDR3 sequence is 12 residues long. Germline V gene data show CDR1 as SQVTM and CDR2 as ANQGSEA. The CDR3 loop reads CSVEVPPYEQYF.

CDR3 sequence reads: CASSGGDTQYF. The chain employs TRBV9 and TRBJ2-3; as DNA is missing, the TRBD1 call by TCRdb cannot be tested. From germline, CDR1 is SGDLS and CDR2 YYNGEE. The CDR3 extends over 11 amino acids.

This clonotype shows up as medium-sized (0.01 to 0.1%) by frequency. The rearrangement links TRBV4-1 to TRBJ1-1. This CDR3 comprises 12 residues. CDR1 and CDR2 from the germline V gene are MGHRA and YSYEKL. This CDR3 is CASSQDSPEAFF.

The genes are TRBV7-6 and TRBJ2-7. The V gene's germline CDR1 is SGHVS and CDR2 FNYEAQ. The CDR3 contains 14 residues. The CDR3 protein is CASSLGVRTYEQYF.

The V and J genes are TRBV20-1 and TRBJ2-5; as DNA is missing, the TRBD2 call by TCRdb cannot be tested. This CDR3 region has 12 residues. Germline CDR1 and CDR2: DFQATT and SNEGSKA (reference sequence). CDR3 loop: CSARGEGETQYF.

This sequence joins TRBV29-1 and TRBJ2-1; TCRdb's D call of TRBD2 is untestable without DNA. This CDR3 contains 12 residues. CDR1 is SQVTM and CDR2 is ANQGSEA in the germline V gene. The CDR3 spells CSVRAGNNEQFF.

The chain employs TRBV29-1 and TRBJ2-1; absent DNA, TCRdb's TRBD2 call cannot be checked. Germline V lookup: CDR1 SQVTM, CDR2 ANQGSEA. The CDR3 is 12 residues long. The CDR3 spells CSALIIGNEQFF.

The rearrangement joins TRBV7-2 to TRBJ1-5; TCRdb designates TRBD1, a call that cannot be tested without DNA. The CDR3 loop spans 15 amino acids. Looked up from germline, CDR1 is SGHTA and CDR2 is FQGNSA. CDR3 amino acids: CASSDGQNSNQPQHF.

The chain employs TRBV20-1 and TRBJ1-2; no DNA is available, so the TRBD1 call from TCRdb remains unchecked. The CDR3 totals 17 residues. The V gene's germline CDR1 is DFQATT and CDR2 SNEGSKA (reference sequence). The CDR3 sequence is CSAHLDRVIKLGYGYTF.

The rearrangement joins TRBV6-2 or TRBV6-3 to TRBJ2-7; TCRdb outputs TRBD2, but without DNA this stays unchecked. The germline CDR1 and CDR2 sequences are MNHEY and SVGEGT. There are 19 residues in the CDR3. The CDR3 sequence is CASSPSIFWTSGFSYEQYF.

This chain joins TRBV6-1 and TRBJ2-7; TCRdb's D call, TRBD1, is unchecked because there is no DNA. This CDR3 region has 15 residues. CDR1 is MNHNS and CDR2 is SASEGT in the germline V gene. The chain's CDR3 is CASSERYLGVYEQYF.

This sequence joins TRBV6-2 or TRBV6-3 and TRBJ1-5; there is no DNA to check the TCRdb D call of TRBD1. The CDR3 covers 15 residues. Germline loops: CDR1 MNHEY, CDR2 SVGEGT. Here the CDR3 reads CASSRGQDLNQPQHF.